This is a list of T cell receptor beta chains from one sample in a study of patients and donors after allogeneic stem cell transplantation. MiXCR, applied by TCRdb to the RT-PCR reads, yields one record per CDR3 protein. The table has 920,000 or so distinct CDR3 sequences, about a sixth seen once; the top ten hold under 6.5%. Source material: blood, either unsorted or a sorted T cell fraction (not recorded which). Every receptor here comes from a human donor who was either an allogeneic HSCT recipient or a stem cell or donor lymphocyte infusion donor (not recorded which). It is not recorded whose cells these are; they may come from a transplant donor. Each CDR3 is given with its conserved first and last residue.

CDR3 protein | V gene
CSVMTSGGDTQYF | TRBV29-1
CASSLDMRATDTQYF | TRBV7-8
CASSEVDARNEQFF | TRBV2
CASSFKTAYGYTF | TRBV12-3/TRBV12-4
CASSPTRGGGNTEAFF | TRBV7-2
CASRVKATQYF | TRBV6-5
CSARIAGGMDTQYF | TRBV20-1
CASSFDSGFGTDTQYF | TRBV7-8
CASSQDLWDTEAFF | TRBV14
CSARVPSTLNEQFF | TRBV20-1
CASSRSSGSPYNEQFF | TRBV4-1
CASSSRTAMREQYF | TRBV12-3/TRBV12-4
CASSTSGREQFF | TRBV5-6
CASSQGDQGPPGF | TRBV3-1
CSATRGLEGYTF | TRBV20-1
CASRGQGNNEQFF | TRBV2
CAIGGQGGNTIYF | TRBV10-3
CASSLFRGQETQYF | TRBV5-6
CASSGRAVDEQFF | TRBV19
CASSPNRPGLAGVETQYF | TRBV5-6
CASRPGVGNQPQHF | TRBV5-1
CASSFGQAHSNQPQHF | TRBV6-2/TRBV6-3
CSARSGSNYNEQFF | TRBV20-1
CASSLPEGDYGYTF | TRBV5-4
CASSLQMGQNYGYTF | TRBV7-2
CATSIDRVPQPQHF | TRBV15
CSARDSQGGFTEQFF | TRBV20-1
CASKGGEQTQYF | TRBV7-9
CASSLPSPQGGSEQFF | TRBV13
CASSLGQGYHNEQFF | TRBV12-3/TRBV12-4
CASSLVGKGTEAFF | TRBV5-1
CASRTAIQETQYF | TRBV10-3
CSATDRDHHEQYF | TRBV20-1
CASSKVSRQGISNQPQHF | TRBV21-1
CASSITGTGYEQYF | TRBV12-3/TRBV12-4
CASRTDSTNYGYTF | TRBV27
CASSLDTRDEKLFF | TRBV7-8
CATSDSYGSDTQYF | TRBV24-1
CASSLKASGSHEQFF | TRBV27
CASSRAGEAKNIQYF | TRBV7-9
CASSLAGENTEAFF | TRBV12-3/TRBV12-4
CASSLVVRDSYNEQFF | TRBV7-2
CSALSGGKHNEQFF | TRBV20-1
CSARAPPDRGGGEQYF | TRBV20-1
CASERTYEQYF | TRBV2